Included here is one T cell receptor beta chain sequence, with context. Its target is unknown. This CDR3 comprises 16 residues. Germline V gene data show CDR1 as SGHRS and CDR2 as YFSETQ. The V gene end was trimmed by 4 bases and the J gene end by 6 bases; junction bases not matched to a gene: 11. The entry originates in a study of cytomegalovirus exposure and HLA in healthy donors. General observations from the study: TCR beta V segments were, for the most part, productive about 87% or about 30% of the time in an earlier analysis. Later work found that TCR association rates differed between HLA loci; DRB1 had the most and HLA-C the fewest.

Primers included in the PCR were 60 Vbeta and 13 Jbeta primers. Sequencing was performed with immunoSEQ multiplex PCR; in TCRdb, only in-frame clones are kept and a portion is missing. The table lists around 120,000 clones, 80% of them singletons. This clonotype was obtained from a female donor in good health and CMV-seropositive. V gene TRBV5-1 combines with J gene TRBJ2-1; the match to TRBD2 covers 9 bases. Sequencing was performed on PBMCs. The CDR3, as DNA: TGCGCCAGCAGCCCCGGTGCGGGGGGGCCTGGCAATGAGCAGTTCTTC. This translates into CASSPGAGGPGNEQFF.